The 18 T cell receptor beta chains below were found in one sample sequenced in a study of T cell repertoires in cytomegalovirus infection. These receptors have no identified antigens. TCRdb independently ran MiXCR on the reads; one entry per CDR3 protein. The sample contains 230,000 or so distinct CDR3 sequences, about 39% of which appear only once. The input for sequencing was CD8+ T cells from cultured PBMCs, taken from culture after CMV antigen stimulation. The receptors were sampled from a human donor in good health (CMV status not recorded). Some clones in this sample may be carry-over from other donors' samples.

The V call is TRBV7-4, the J call TRBJ1-1, with a possible D match to TRBD1 (5 bases). Trimming left V 3 bases short and J 1 base short, with 12 bases between. CDR3 size: 15 residues. Germline lookup yields CDR1 SGHVT and CDR2 SQSDAQ. The CDR3: CASSLWGSKNTEAFF. The CDR3 DNA follows: TGTGCCAGCAGCTTGTGGGGCTCTAAGAACACTGAAGCTTTCTTT.

This chain links TRBV27 with TRBJ2-2, with D hard to call. Between the trimmed V and J ends, which lost 2 bases and 0 bases, there was a span of 10 bases. CDR3 size: 16 residues. Germline CDR1 is MNHEY and CDR2 is SMNVEV (reference sequence). CDR3 residues: CASSLGQDPNTGELFF. The CDR3 region has the DNA TGTGCCAGCAGTTTAGGGCAGGACCCGAACACCGGGGAGCTGTTTTTT.

This clonotype has a handful of counts. V is TRBV7-9 and J is TRBJ2-5; the match to TRBD1 covers 8 bases. Germline CDR1 and CDR2: SEHNR and FQNEAQ (reference sequence). Losses at the gene ends were 1 base for V and 5 bases for J; bases not matched to a gene: 18. The CDR3 is made up of 19 amino acids. CDR3 DNA sequence: TGTGCCAGCAGCTTAGTACGCCCCTCCCGAGGACAGGGTAGGGAGACCCAGTACTTC. Protein product: CASSLVRPSRGQGRETQYF.

This clonotype was counted a few times. The chain links TRBV6-6 to TRBJ2-1; 7 bases are a match to TRBD2. The CDR3 loop spans 16 amino acids. Germline V lookup: CDR1 MNHNY, CDR2 SVGAGI (reference sequence). Unmatched junction bases numbered 8, after V lost 1 base and J lost 5 bases. CDR3 coding DNA: TGTGCCAGCAGTTACTTTCAAACTAGCGTAAACAATGAGCAGTTCTTC. This codes for CASSYFQTSVNNEQFF.

J is TRBJ1-1 and V is TRBV12-3 or TRBV12-4; maybe TRBD1 (5 bases). This CDR3 contains 14 residues. V gave up 2 bases and J gave up 3 bases, with 10 bases separating them. CDR3 sequence: CASSLSRGDTEAFF. The DNA of the CDR3 is TGTGCCAGCAGTTTAAGTCGGGGGGACACTGAAGCTTTCTTT.

The genes are TRBV12-3 or TRBV12-4 and TRBJ2-5; D unclear. The CDR3 runs 12 residues. The ends were cut back, 11 bases at V and 2 bases at J, with 12 bases in the middle. The CDR3 loop reads CASKGNQETQYF. The CDR3 region has the DNA TGTGCCTCCAAGGGAAATCAAGAGACCCAGTACTTC.

CDR3 region: CASSSSGGGGRVEQYF. The CDR3, as DNA: TGTGCCAGCAGCTCAAGTGGCGGCGGGGGAAGGGTCGAGCAGTACTTC. This chain joins TRBV11-2 and TRBJ2-7; 7 bases are a match to TRBD2. V dropped 4 bases and J dropped 6; count of bases not matched to a gene: 15. Germline loops: CDR1 SGHAT, CDR2 FQNNGV. The CDR3 consists of 16 residues. Filled out from reference TRBV11-2 and TRBJ2-7, the complete variable domain reads EAGVAQSPRYKIIEKRQSVAFWCNPISGHATLYWYQQILGQGPKLLIQFQNNGVVDDSQLPKDRFSAERLKGVDSTLKIQPAKLEDSAVYLCASSSSGGGGRVEQYFGPGTRLTVT.

V is TRBV12-3 or TRBV12-4 and J is TRBJ2-1; 9 bases align to TRBD2. This CDR3 spans 15 amino acids. The J segment lost 3 bases and the V segment lost 5 bases, leaving 5 bases of the junction unmatched. The CDR3 sequence is CASSPGTSLYNEQFF. Here the CDR3 DNA reads TGTGCCAGCAGTCCCGGGACTAGCCTCTACAATGAGCAGTTCTTC.

V is TRBV11-2 and J is TRBJ1-5; TRBD1 aligns across 7 bases. The germline V gene encodes CDR1 SGHAT and CDR2 FQNNGV. The CDR3 runs 16 residues. V shed 1 base, J shed 0 bases, and the junction held 3 bases outside the gene matches. This CDR3 reads CASSLGDSNSNQPQHF. The CDR3 bases are TGTGCCAGCAGCTTAGGGGACAGCAATAGCAATCAGCCCCAGCATTTT.

This clonotype has a handful of counts. The chain recombines TRBV28 with TRBJ2-5; 10 positions match TRBD2. Germline V gives CDR1 MDHEN, CDR2 SYDVKM. V lost 5 bases, J lost 2 bases, and 11 bases stayed unmatched. The length of the CDR3 is 17 residues. This chain's CDR3 is CASSPLEIAGGQETQYF. The DNA for the CDR3 is TGTGCCAGCAGTCCATTGGAGATAGCGGGAGGACAAGAGACCCAGTACTTC.

In regard to this clonotype: This may be a read error, as it is one base from a much larger clone. The chain employs TRBV11-1 and TRBJ2-1; D call uncertain. This CDR3 contains 14 residues. Germline-derived CDR1 and CDR2 are SGHAT and FQDESV (reference sequence). The germline V and J ends were trimmed by 4 bases and 3 bases, with 10 bases remaining between them. CDR3 loop: CASSSPLNYNEQFF. The CDR3 DNA reads as TGTGCCAGCAGCTCCCCTTTGAACTACAATGAGCAGTTCTTC. Using reference TRBV11-1 and TRBJ2-1 for the parts outside the CDR3, the full variable domain is EAEVAQSPRYKITEKSQAVAFWCDPISGHATLYWYRQILGQGPELLVQFQDESVVDDSQLPKDRFSAERLKGVDSTLKIQPAELGDSAMYLCASSSPLNYNEQFFGPGTRLTVL.

The CDR3 reads CATGVGEEGTDTQYF. The CDR3, as DNA: TGTGCCACCGGGGTCGGGGAGGAGGGCACAGATACGCAGTATTTT. J is TRBJ2-3 and V is TRBV7-9, with D perhaps matching TRBD2 (6 bases). Trimming took 10 bases from V and 1 from J, leaving 18 bases between them. In germline, CDR1 is SEHNR, CDR2 FQNEAQ (reference sequence). This CDR3 region has 15 residues.

The rearrangement joins TRBV7-3 to TRBJ2-3, with 10 bases identical to TRBD2. V was clipped by 3 bases and J by 3 bases; unmatched bases: 9. The CDR3 has 17 residues. Germline-derived CDR1 and CDR2 are SGHTA and FQGTGA. The CDR3 DNA reads TGTGCCAGCAGCTTCGCCGGGCTAGCGGGAGTGACAGATACGCAGTATTTT. Protein sequence: CASSFAGLAGVTDTQYF. Using reference TRBV7-3 and TRBJ2-3 for the parts outside the CDR3, the full variable domain is GAGVSQTPSNKVTEKGKYVELRCDPISGHTALYWYRQSLGQGPEFLIYFQGTGAADDSGLPNDRFFAVRPEGSVSTLKIQRTERGDSAVYLCASSFAGLAGVTDTQYFGPGTRLTVL.

The rearrangement joins TRBV10-3 to TRBJ2-7; perhaps TRBD1 as D (5 bases). Germline V gene sequence: CDR1 ENHRY, CDR2 SYGVKD. V was cut by 6 bases and J by 4 bases, with 19 bases left in between. This CDR3 region has 15 residues. In nucleotides, the CDR3 is TGTGCCATCAGGGACGAGCAGGGCACCGGGTACGAGCAGTACTTC. The encoded protein is CAIRDEQGTGYEQYF.

This clonotype came up a few times. The genes are TRBV4-2 and TRBJ2-5; D gene unclear. V dropped 0 bases and J dropped 2 bases, with 7 bases sitting between them. Germline loops: CDR1 LGHNA, CDR2 YNFKEQ. The CDR3 has 14 amino acids. CDR3: CASSQDQAQETQYF. The CDR3 nucleotides read TGTGCCAGCAGCCAAGATCAGGCGCAAGAGACCCAGTACTTC.

The chain joins TRBV10-3 to TRBJ1-5; D gene ambiguous. Trimming removed 3 bases at V and 3 bases at J, with 12 bases between. Germline assignment: CDR1 ENHRY and CDR2 SYGVKD. CDR3 length: 15 residues. CDR3 nucleotides: TGTGCCATCAGTGACACAAAAAATCCCAATCAGCCCCAGCATTTT. Amino acid sequence: CAISDTKNPNQPQHF.

This chain joins TRBV6-1 and TRBJ2-2; the match to TRBD1 covers 10 bases. Losses at the gene ends were 6 bases for V and 0 bases for J; bases not matched to a gene: 7. From germline, CDR1 is MNHNS and CDR2 SASEGT. This CDR3 region has 17 residues. CDR3 residues: CASSHRDRGSNTGELFF. The CDR3 region has the DNA TGTGCCAGCAGCCACCGGGACAGGGGATCGAACACCGGGGAGCTGTTTTTT.

The chain uses TRBV4-2 and TRBJ2-1; D is undetermined. Between the trimmed V and J ends, which lost 0 bases and 4 bases, there was a span of 7 bases. CDR1 LGHNA and CDR2 YNFKEQ come from the germline V gene. The CDR3 runs to 14 residues. The CDR3 spells CASSQEKPYNEQFF. Written as DNA, the CDR3 is TGTGCCAGCAGCCAAGAGAAACCTTACAATGAGCAGTTCTTC.